The clone carrying this T cell receptor beta chain was seen only a few times. The data were obtained in a study of blood T cells in healthy people across ages. Researchers collected around 11 milliliters of peripheral blood from every single donor. Together with a sample-barcoded 5' primer, a J-beta primer mix was included in a second PCR lasting about 7 to 12 cycles. TCRdb re-called the 5' RACE reads through MiXCR, storing one row per CDR3 protein. The data contain around 1.1 million distinct CDR3 sequences, about two fifths of them seen just once; the ten biggest clones take up about 12%. The V gene lost 1 base and the J gene lost 0 bases, with 10 bases spanning the gap. The germline V gene has CDR1 DFQATT and CDR2 SNEGSKA (reference sequence). The CDR3 is made up of 15 amino acids.

The sequencing input was blood. This clonotype originated in a man between 18 and 35 years old in good health. The rearrangement joins TRBV20-1 to TRBJ1-5; unclear D gene. The CDR3 reads CSARVDGYSNQPQHF. CDR3 DNA sequence: TGCAGTGCTAGAGTAGACGGGTATAGCAATCAGCCCCAGCATTTT.